These 17 T cell receptor beta chains originate from one sample sequenced in a study of blood T cell repertoires in COVID-19. Repertoires were generated with immunoSEQ multiplex PCR, while TCRdb's copy carries only in-frame clones and drops some. Of approximately 100,000 clones in the sample, over 75% were seen once. Sequenced: peripheral blood. The receptors shown here come from a woman of 80 years or more with acute or convalescent COVID-19.

The V call is TRBV27, the J call TRBJ1-2, with D perhaps TRBD1 (6 bases). V dropped 0 bases and J dropped 0 bases, with 11 bases sitting between them. The CDR3 has 16 residues. Looked up from germline, CDR1 is MNHEY and CDR2 is SMNVEV (reference sequence). The CDR3 region is CASSLSLGATNYGYTF. CDR3 coding DNA: TGTGCCAGCAGTTTATCGTTGGGGGCGACTAACTATGGCTACACCTTC.

The chain carries TRBV5-6 and TRBJ2-3, with D possibly being TRBD2 (7 bases). The CDR3 is 15 amino acids. Germline V gene lookup returns CDR1 SGHDT and CDR2 YYEEEE. Trimming shortened V by 4 bases and J by 5 bases, and 17 bases separated the two germline ends. The CDR3 spells CASSTGWGGQDTQYF. CDR3 DNA: TGTGCCAGCAGCACGGGATGGGGGGGCCAAGATACGCAGTATTTT.

A few counts support this clone. The gene calls are TRBV10-2 and TRBJ1-1; tentative D call: TRBD1 (6 bases). This CDR3 is 12 amino acids long. Deletions cut 6 bases from V and 7 bases from J, with 12 bases between. Germline-derived CDR1 and CDR2 are WSHSY and SAAADI. CDR3 sequence reads: CASSSQGIEAFF. CDR3 in DNA: TGCGCCAGCAGCTCCCAGGGGATTGAAGCTTTCTTT.

V usage is TRBV30 and J usage is TRBJ2-5, with D hard to call. Germline assignment: CDR1 GTSNPN and CDR2 SVGIG (reference sequence). The CDR3 extends over 14 amino acids. Trimming took 0 bases from V and 5 from J, leaving 13 bases between them. CDR3 region: CAWSVTAIRETQYF. CDR3 coding DNA: TGTGCCTGGAGTGTAACAGCCATCCGGGAGACCCAGTACTTC.

This clone was seen a single time. The rearrangement uses TRBV27 and TRBJ2-3; 9 bases align to TRBD2. V was clipped by 6 bases and J by 2 bases; unmatched bases: 9. CDR1 is MNHEY and CDR2 is SMNVEV in the germline V gene (reference sequence). This CDR3 spans 16 amino acids. The CDR3 coding sequence is TGTGCCAGCAGCCCCCACAGCGGGGGGAACACAGATACGCAGTATTTT. It codes for CASSPHSGGNTDTQYF.

The gene calls are TRBV5-1 and TRBJ1-2; 11 bases align to TRBD1. The CDR3 extends over 15 amino acids. In germline, CDR1 is SGHRS, CDR2 YFSETQ. The J segment lost 4 bases and the V segment lost 4 bases, leaving 6 bases of the junction unmatched. The chain's CDR3 is CASSTDRGRGYGYTF. For the CDR3, the DNA is TGCGCCAGCAGCACGGACAGGGGGCGCGGCTATGGCTACACCTTC.

The rearrangement uses TRBV10-1 and TRBJ2-1; 9 bases fit TRBD1. The germline CDR1 and CDR2 sequences are WNHNN and SYGVQD (reference sequence). There are 17 residues in the CDR3. V was clipped by 3 bases and J by 3 bases; unmatched bases: 9. This chain's CDR3 is CASSDLPGQGVYNEQFF. DNA for the CDR3: TGCGCCAGCAGTGATCTGCCGGGACAGGGCGTCTACAATGAGCAGTTCTTC.

The CDR3, as DNA: TGTGCCAGCAGTTCCATCCGGGGGGCGCAAATGAACACTGAAGCTTTCTTT. It translates to CASSSIRGAQMNTEAFF. The chain joins TRBV28 to TRBJ1-1, with D maybe TRBD1 (6 bases). CDR1 and CDR2 from the germline V gene are MDHEN and SYDVKM. The CDR3 has 17 residues. V lost 4 bases to trimming and J lost 0 bases, with 18 bases between them.

The chain recombines TRBV6-5 with TRBJ2-3; TRBD2 is a possible D gene (6 bases). V was trimmed by 6 bases and J by 5 bases, leaving 15 bases between them. The CDR3 sequence is 14 residues long. Germline assignment: CDR1 MNHEY and CDR2 SVGAGI. CDR3 protein: CASRRDRERDTQYF. CDR3 coding DNA: TGTGCCAGCAGGCGGGACCGAGAAAGAGATACGCAGTATTTT.

Only a few counts were recorded for this clone. The genes are TRBV5-4 and TRBJ1-5; D remains ambiguous. Germline CDR1 is SGHNT and CDR2 is YYREEE (reference sequence). V was shortened by 1 base and J by 5 bases, with 4 bases between the two germline ends. CDR3 length equals 12 residues. CDR3: CASSLPDQPQHF. The CDR3 region has the DNA TGTGCCAGCAGCTTGCCTGATCAGCCCCAGCATTTT.

In its sample, this clone was seen a few times. The CDR3 region has the DNA TGTGCCAGCAGTACCAGGGACAGGGGAAATTCACCCCTCCACTTT. Translating gives CASSTRDRGNSPLHF. The V gene is TRBV2, the J gene TRBJ1-6; 10 bases are shared with TRBD1. The junction had 5 bases not matched to a gene; V was cut back by 5 bases and J by 7 bases. The CDR3 has 15 amino acids. CDR1 is SNHLY, CDR2 FYNNEI, per germline.

The rearrangement uses TRBV7-6 and TRBJ1-1; weak D call: TRBD1 (6 bases). In germline, CDR1 is SGHVS, CDR2 FNYEAQ. The V and J ends lost 0 bases and 5 bases respectively, with 13 bases between them. CDR3 length equals 15 residues. The CDR3 is CASSLAPGVGTEAFF. The CDR3, as DNA: TGTGCCAGCAGCTTAGCGCCAGGGGTAGGTACTGAAGCTTTCTTT.

The gene calls are TRBV19 and TRBJ2-3, with D maybe TRBD2 (5 bases). The V end lost 7 bases, the J end lost 2 bases, and 16 bases lay between the germline ends. CDR3 length equals 15 residues. Germline V gene data show CDR1 as LNHDA and CDR2 as SQIVND (reference sequence). CDR3 DNA: TGTGCCAGTACTACTAGGGCCCACACCACAGATACGCAGTATTTT. This encodes CASTTRAHTTDTQYF.

This chain links TRBV2 with TRBJ1-5; D remains unclear. In germline, CDR1 is SNHLY, CDR2 FYNNEI. The CDR3 contains 13 residues. The ends were cut back, 3 bases at V and 3 bases at J, with 6 bases in the middle. The CDR3 spells CASSDGLNQPQHF. The CDR3 DNA is TGTGCCAGCAGTGACGGACTCAATCAGCCCCAGCATTTT.

V and J are TRBV29-1 and TRBJ1-5; 9 bases align to TRBD1. Germline CDR1 reads SQVTM; CDR2 reads ANQGSEA. CDR3 size: 13 residues. V lost 6 bases to trimming and J lost 3 bases; unmatched junction nucleotides: 3. In nucleotides, the CDR3 is TGCAGCGTCGGGACAGGGTCCAATCAGCCCCAGCATTTT. This codes for CSVGTGSNQPQHF. The full variable domain, rest sourced from reference TRBV29-1 and TRBJ1-5, is SAVISQKPSRDICQRGTSLTIQCQVDSQVTMMFWYRQQPGQSLTLIATANQGSEATYESGFVIDKFPISRPNLTFSTLTVSNMSPEDSSIYLCSVGTGSNQPQHFGDGTRLSIL.

The CDR3 is CAISGAHEQFF. Written as DNA, the CDR3 is TGTGCCATCAGTGGGGCGCATGAGCAGTTCTTC. This chain links TRBV10-3 with TRBJ2-1; D not resolved. The CDR3 consists of 11 residues. V lost 4 bases and J 8 bases, leaving 6 bases between the germline ends. CDR1 is ENHRY and CDR2 is SYGVKD in the germline V gene.

This chain links TRBV6-5 with TRBJ2-7; D is perhaps TRBD2 (5 bases). CDR1 and CDR2 from the germline V gene are MNHEY and SVGAGI. The CDR3 runs to 15 residues. Trimming took 6 bases from V and 1 from J, leaving 16 bases between them. DNA of the CDR3: TGTGCCAGCAGACCCTTCACCGGGAATTCCTACGAGCAGTACTTC. Protein sequence: CASRPFTGNSYEQYF.